This TCR beta chain was retrieved from a study of T cell changes during pregnancy in multiple sclerosis. The assay was immunoSEQ multiplex PCR, and TCRdb's table has in-frame clones only and misses some. Here the sample spans approximately 63,000 clones, roughly 92% being singletons. V was cut by 5 bases and J by 4 bases, with 20 bases left in between. The CDR3 covers 16 residues. In germline, CDR1 is MNHEY, CDR2 SMNVEV (reference sequence). This receptor was taken from a female donor in good health, enrolled as a control in a pregnancy study. Sample: peripheral blood, taken in the third trimester of pregnancy. The chain has TRBV27 and TRBJ1-2; D unclear. The CDR3 coding sequence is TGTGCCAGCAGTACGTCCTGGGGAGATTCCCCCTATGGCTACACCTTC. As protein: CASSTSWGDSPYGYTF.